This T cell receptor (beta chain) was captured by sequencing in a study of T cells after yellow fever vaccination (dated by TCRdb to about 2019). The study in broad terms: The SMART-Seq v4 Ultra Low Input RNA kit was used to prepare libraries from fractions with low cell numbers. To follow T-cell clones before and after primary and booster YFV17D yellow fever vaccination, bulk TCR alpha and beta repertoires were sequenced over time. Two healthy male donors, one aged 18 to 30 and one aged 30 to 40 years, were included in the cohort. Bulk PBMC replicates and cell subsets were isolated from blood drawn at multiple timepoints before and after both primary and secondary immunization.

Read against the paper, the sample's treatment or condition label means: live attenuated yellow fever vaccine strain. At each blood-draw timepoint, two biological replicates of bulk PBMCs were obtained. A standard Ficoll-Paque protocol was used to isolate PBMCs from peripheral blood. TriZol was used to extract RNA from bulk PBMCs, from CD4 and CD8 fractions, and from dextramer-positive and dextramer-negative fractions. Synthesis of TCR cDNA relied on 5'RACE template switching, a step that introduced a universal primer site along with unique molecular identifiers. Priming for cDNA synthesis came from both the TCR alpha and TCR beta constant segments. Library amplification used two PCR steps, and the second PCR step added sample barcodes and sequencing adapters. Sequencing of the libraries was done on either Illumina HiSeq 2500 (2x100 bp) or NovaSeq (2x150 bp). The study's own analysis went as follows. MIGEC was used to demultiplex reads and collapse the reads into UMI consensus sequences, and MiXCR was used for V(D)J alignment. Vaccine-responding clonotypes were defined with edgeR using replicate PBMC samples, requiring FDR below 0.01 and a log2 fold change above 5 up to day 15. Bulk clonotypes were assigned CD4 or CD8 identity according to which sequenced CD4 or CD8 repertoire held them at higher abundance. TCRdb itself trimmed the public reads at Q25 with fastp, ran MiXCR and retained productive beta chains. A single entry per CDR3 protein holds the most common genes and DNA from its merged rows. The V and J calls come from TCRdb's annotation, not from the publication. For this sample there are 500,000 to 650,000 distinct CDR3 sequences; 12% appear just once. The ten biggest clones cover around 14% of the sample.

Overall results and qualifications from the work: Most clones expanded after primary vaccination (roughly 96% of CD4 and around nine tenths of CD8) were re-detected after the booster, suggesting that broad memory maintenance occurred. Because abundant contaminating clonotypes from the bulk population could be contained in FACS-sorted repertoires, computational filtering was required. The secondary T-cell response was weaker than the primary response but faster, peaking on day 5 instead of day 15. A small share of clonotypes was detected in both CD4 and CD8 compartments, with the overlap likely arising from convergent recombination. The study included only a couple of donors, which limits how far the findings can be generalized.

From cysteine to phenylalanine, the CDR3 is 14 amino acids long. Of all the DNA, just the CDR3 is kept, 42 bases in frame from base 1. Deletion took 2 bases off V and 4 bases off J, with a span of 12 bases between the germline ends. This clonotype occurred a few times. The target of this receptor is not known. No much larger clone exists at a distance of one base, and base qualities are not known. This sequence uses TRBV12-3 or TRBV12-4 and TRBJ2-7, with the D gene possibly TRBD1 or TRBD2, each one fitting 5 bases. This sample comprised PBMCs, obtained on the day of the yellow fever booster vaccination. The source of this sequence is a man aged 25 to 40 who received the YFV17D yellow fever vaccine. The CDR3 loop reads CASSLPGAGYEQYF. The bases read TGTGCCAGCAGTTTACCCGGGGCCGGATACGAGCAGTACTTC.